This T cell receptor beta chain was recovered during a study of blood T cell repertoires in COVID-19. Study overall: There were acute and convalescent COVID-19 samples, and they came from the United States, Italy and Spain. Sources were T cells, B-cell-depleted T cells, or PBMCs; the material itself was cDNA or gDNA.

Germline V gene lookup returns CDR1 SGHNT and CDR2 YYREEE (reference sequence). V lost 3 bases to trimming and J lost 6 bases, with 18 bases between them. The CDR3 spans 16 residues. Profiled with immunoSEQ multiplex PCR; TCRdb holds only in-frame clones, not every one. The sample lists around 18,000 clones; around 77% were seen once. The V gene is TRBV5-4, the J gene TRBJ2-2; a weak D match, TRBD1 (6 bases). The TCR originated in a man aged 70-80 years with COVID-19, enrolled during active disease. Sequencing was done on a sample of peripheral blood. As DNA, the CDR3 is TGTGCCAGCAGCTCCCCTAAGGGGGTAGGGCCCGGGGAGCTGTTTTTT. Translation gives CASSSPKGVGPGELFF.